This T cell receptor beta chain was sequenced during a study of shared clonotypes between healthy human individuals. Study at large: A donor's plate count was three for CD4 naive and three for CD4 memory; CD8 naive had two and CD8 memory one.

Germline V gene sequence: CDR1 MDHEN, CDR2 SYDVKM. The CDR3 length is 13 residues. V shed 11 bases, J shed 6 bases, and the junction held 12 bases outside the gene matches. Sequencing was at deep level. Sequencing used immunoSEQ multiplex PCR; TCRdb keeps in-frame clones, though not all of them. The table has nearly 750,000 clones, over 55% seen once; the top ten hold around 1.7%. Whole-study results and caveats: Naive subsets usually exceeded memory subsets in estimated richness.

CD45RA-negative memory and CD45RA+ naive subsets were split from the CD4+ cells. Concerning this clone itself: The antigen remains undetermined.

The V and J genes are TRBV28 and TRBJ2-7, with TRBD1 matching over 8 bases. Sequenced material: memory CD4+ T cells sorted from blood. Documented subset: CD45RA-negative fraction. The sequence was collected from a woman aged 25 to 45 in good health. The CDR3 nucleotides are TGTGCCGGACAGGGAACTGTCTCAATCGAGCAGTACTTC. This translates into CAGQGTVSIEQYF.